This TCR beta chain was recovered during a study of T-cell memory formation after mild COVID-19. One entry per CDR3 protein results from TCRdb running MiXCR on the 5' RACE reads. The profile shows 290,000 or so distinct CDR3 sequences, roughly a fifth of them singletons. Germline-derived CDR1 and CDR2 are ENHRY and SYGVKD. Trimming took off 0 bases at V and 0 bases at J, with 16 bases between the two ends. The CDR3 has 18 residues. This clonotype was observed a handful of times. Its antigen remains unidentified. Findings of the study overall: For contracting clones, CD4+ ones sat mainly in CM and EM, CD8+ in EMRA. Whether second-wave clones peaking at day 37 were SARS-CoV-2 specific went unconfirmed. Contracting clones from day 15 to 85 showed balanced CD4/CD8; later expanders favored CD4+.

Material: PBMCs or a T cell subset sorted from them (not recorded which). The chain uses TRBV10-3 and TRBJ2-3; D possibly corresponds to TRBD2 (6 bases). This clonotype was obtained from a young man who had mild COVID-19 (a few samples of this study predate the infection). Cell type and time point are not known. DNA for the CDR3: TGTGCCATCAGTGAGTCGGTTCAACTAGCACTTAGCACAGATACGCAGTATTTT. Residues: CAISESVQLALSTDTQYF.